The subject of this entry is one TCR beta chain. J lost 5 bases, V lost 3 bases, and 9 bases had no gene match. The CDR3 sequence is 15 residues long. Germline V gene data show CDR1 as SGHVS and CDR2 as FQNEAQ. This entry comes from a study of blood T cell repertoires in COVID-19. Measured with immunoSEQ multiplex PCR; TCRdb has only the in-frame clones, and not every one. The table has about 170,000 clones, approximately 86% seen once. The receptor was isolated from a man between 60 and 70 years old who had recovered from COVID-19. Sequencing was performed on peripheral blood. This chain uses TRBV7-8 with TRBJ2-7; the match to TRBD1 covers 8 bases. The CDR3 DNA reads TGTGCCAGCAGCTTTGTGTGGACAGGGCGGAACGAGCAGTACTTC. Translation: CASSFVWTGRNEQYF.